This T cell receptor beta chain derives from a study of human T cells and chemical hapten exposure (dated by TCRdb to about 2021). Looking at the study overall: For sensitization, 2% DPC in acetone was applied to a roughly 2 cm by roughly 2 cm area of upper inner arm skin. Throughout the approximately 25-week study period, patients were also given weekly therapeutic DPC doses on the scalp. Patch testing was performed on the upper back with Finn chambers containing 0.01% DPC, and the patch tests were scored after 6 days according to International Contact Dermatitis Research Group standards. The mostly female patient cohort included alopecia areata with under or over 50% scalp involvement, alopecia totalis and alopecia universalis. Libraries were combined into a pool for sequencing, and differences in TCR yield between samples came mainly from small differences in library volumes within the pool. The study tracked peripheral blood TCR repertoire changes in vivo during primary and secondary sensitization to the hapten diphenylcyclopropenone (DPC) in alopecia patients. Blood samples were taken from patients before sensitization (week 0) and then at 2, 6 and about 24 weeks after DPC sensitization. Blood for TCR sequencing was provided by twenty-nine alopecia patients at one to four time points (pre-sensitization, 2, 6 and 24 weeks).

The table lists this clonotype with a few counts. Its recognized antigen is unknown. The sample holds no much larger clone one base away, and base qualities are not on file. There are 14 amino acids in the CDR3, from cysteine to phenylalanine inclusive. Just CDR3 DNA is preserved here, 42 bases in frame from base 1. V sheds 1 base and J sheds 6 bases, leaving 12 bases between their ends. General conclusions and limits of the study: Repeated subsampling changed both the strength of the expansion versus patch-test correlation and the threshold at which that correlation became significant. A positive correlation was found between the number of PT1 expanded TCRs and patch test score, with significance reached at thresholds 8, 16 and 32 but not 4. All patients had alopecia, a presumed autoimmune disease, so their immune response might differ from that of healthy individuals. Expanded TCRs formed significantly more large CDR3 similarity clusters than pre-sensitization or healthy control sets, consistent with antigen-driven responses. The number of TCRs above 1 in 1000 frequency did not change with DPC sensitization; there was no evidence of global repertoire structure alterations.

Reading the label with the study, this specimen's time point is: patch test 3, about 24 weeks after DPC sensitization. The treatment or condition tag for this specimen amounts to: therapeutic diphenylcyclopropenone sensitization with weekly scalp DPC. At each patch-test visit, blood was drawn before the patch test was applied. Patients were considered eligible if aged 18 to 70, diagnosed with alopecia and deemed suitable for DPC therapy, and patients were excluded if pregnant. Unfractionated whole blood was collected in Tempus Blood RNA tubes, and total RNA was extracted from that blood. The library came from RACE. Reads for this sample came from a NextSeq 500. During library preparation, unique molecular identifiers were attached to individual cDNA molecules so that TCRs could be counted in a quantitative, reproducible way. Both TCR alpha and TCR beta chains were sequenced from each blood RNA sample. From the authors' description of their analysis: A median of about 100,000 TCRs per sample was observed, with a range of 23,224 to 690,600. V, J and CDR3 annotation of the TCR reads was carried out using the Decombinator software suite. Every sample was subsampled to the same number of TCRs (28,000) for the PS versus PT1 abundance plots. TCRs were defined as expanded if absent before sensitization and observed at least eight times at the 2-week time point. Starting from the raw public reads, TCRdb applied fastp trimming at Q25, assembled clones with MiXCR and retained in-frame beta chains. Each entry is one CDR3 protein sequence, shown with its most common DNA and genes. The V and J calls and clone size come from TCRdb's table, not from the authors' own analysis. This sample is represented by tens of thousands of distinct CDR3 sequences; 9.9% of them were singletons. In total, the top ten clones hold approximately 15% of the sample.

The sequence derives from a middle-aged woman with alopecia areata. Some clones in this sample may be carry-over from other donors' samples. This chain is built from TRBV12-3 or TRBV12-4 and TRBJ2-5; the D segment is perhaps TRBD1 or TRBD2, each sharing 5 matched bases. The starting material was whole blood, obtained in connection with sensitization to the hapten diphenylcyclopropenone (DPC). The DNA is TGTGCCAGCAGTTTAGGGGGGATGGAGAAGACCCAGTACTTC. Translated, it reads CASSLGGMEKTQYF.